The 16 T cell receptor beta chains listed next were all sequenced from one sample in a study of blood T cells in healthy people across ages. Sample-barcoded 5' priming and a J-beta primer mix drove a second PCR of about 6 to 11 cycles. TCRdb analysed the 5' RACE reads with MiXCR anew, one entry per CDR3 protein. The sample includes about 1.8 million distinct CDR3 sequences, around half of them seen just once. Sequencing was carried out using blood. Source of these receptors: a woman aged 40 to 49 in good health.

This clonotype appeared a few times. The rearrangement joins TRBV6-1 to TRBJ2-1, with 16 bases lining up with TRBD2. The CDR3 is 16 residues long. Unmatched junction bases numbered 4, after V lost 6 bases and J lost 5 bases. Germline V lookup: CDR1 MNHNS, CDR2 SASEGT. CDR3 in amino acids: CASRGGLAGGDNEQFF. The CDR3 DNA follows: TGTGCCAGCAGGGGGGGACTAGCGGGGGGGGACAATGAGCAGTTCTTC.

The rearrangement uses TRBV5-1 and TRBJ2-3; 15 nucleotides match TRBD2. The V and J ends lost 4 bases and 3 bases, in that order; junction bases with no gene match: 6. The germline V gene has CDR1 SGHRS and CDR2 YFSETQ. This CDR3 comprises 17 residues. CDR3 sequence (DNA): TGCGCCAGCAGCCGGCGGACTAGCGGGGGGGCAACAGATACGCAGTATTTT. Translation gives CASSRRTSGGATDTQYF.

This clonotype showed up just a few times. The V and J genes are TRBV7-9 and TRBJ2-7, with 8 bases identical to TRBD1. V lost 2 bases to trimming and J lost 0 bases; unmatched junction nucleotides: 6. CDR3 length: 16 residues. Germline CDR1 SEHNR, CDR2 FQNEAQ (reference sequence). The CDR3 sequence is CASSLTPGQDSYEQYF. CDR3 DNA sequence: TGTGCCAGCAGCTTAACACCGGGACAGGACTCCTACGAGCAGTACTTC.

The V gene is TRBV20-1, the J gene TRBJ1-6, with D possibly being TRBD1 (5 bases). V lost 0 bases, J lost 7 bases, and 13 bases lay in between. There are 15 residues in the CDR3. Germline CDR1 is DFQATT and CDR2 is SNEGSKA (reference sequence). The CDR3 nucleotides read TGCAGTGCTAGAGATAGTGGGGCCGGGAATTCACCCCTCCACTTT. Amino acids: CSARDSGAGNSPLHF.

The chain carries TRBV28 and TRBJ2-5; TRBD2 matches 13 bases. Trimming at V came to 6 bases and at J to 1 base, leaving 8 bases not matched to a gene. The germline CDR1 and CDR2 sequences are MDHEN and SYDVKM. The CDR3 spans 17 residues. CDR3 in DNA: TGTGCCAGCAGCTACGGGACTAGCGGGGCCCTCCAAGAGACCCAGTACTTC. As protein: CASSYGTSGALQETQYF. Complete variable domain (other parts from reference TRBV28 and TRBJ2-5): DVKVTQSSRYLVKRTGEKVFLECVQDMDHENMFWYRQDPGLGLRLIYFSYDVKMKEKGDIPEGYSVSREKKERFSLILESASTNQTSMYLCASSYGTSGALQETQYFGPGTRLLVL.

This clonotype was detected a few times. V is TRBV7-2 and J is TRBJ2-7, with 7 bases lining up with TRBD2. The tail of the sequence fits TRBJ2-5 better, so the J call may be wrong. The germline gives CDR1 SGHTA, CDR2 FQGNSA. The CDR3 is made up of 15 amino acids. The CDR3 region has the DNA TGTGCCAGCAGCTACCCCTCTGGACTAGTTGTGACCCAGTACTTC. Encoded protein: CASSYPSGLVVTQYF.

Comments on this clonotype: Germline is not matched at one junction end, which may reflect a read error. The rearrangement joins TRBV7-9 to TRBJ1-2; 9 positions match TRBD1. This CDR3 is built from 14 residues. Germline V gives CDR1 SEHNR, CDR2 FQNEAQ (reference sequence). The CDR3 protein is CASSTGTGLYGCTF. CDR3 sequence (DNA): TGTGCCAGCAGCACCGGGACAGGGCTCTATGGCTGCACCTTC.

The chain is built from TRBV6-1 and TRBJ2-7, with 8 bases matching TRBD2. Per the germline V gene, CDR1 is MNHNS and CDR2 is SASEGT. V lost 8 bases and J lost 11; bases outside the gene matches: 17. This CDR3 comprises 14 residues. The DNA for the CDR3 is TGTGCCAGCCTAATCCGGGCCGGGGGGGCTCATAAGTACTTC. Protein: CASLIRAGGAHKYF.

The chain combines TRBV5-1 with TRBJ1-1; D is ambiguous. V gave up 1 base and J gave up 1 base, with 11 bases separating them. The CDR3 spans 15 residues. Germline values: CDR1 SGHRS, CDR2 YFSETQ. Here the CDR3 reads CASSLLSSSNTEAFF. CDR3 DNA: TGCGCCAGCAGCTTGCTCAGTTCATCGAACACTGAAGCTTTCTTT.

There are a few counts of this clonotype. This sequence joins TRBV28 and TRBJ2-7; TRBD2 aligns across 13 bases. The germline CDR1 and CDR2 sequences are MDHEN and SYDVKM. This CDR3 has 17 amino acids. The trim removed 3 bases at V and 2 bases at J, leaving 7 bases unmatched. This chain's CDR3 is CASSFLDGTSGAYEQYF. The CDR3 DNA is TGTGCCAGCAGTTTCCTCGACGGGACTAGCGGGGCCTACGAGCAGTACTTC.

This clonotype appeared a few times. The chain carries TRBV12-3 or TRBV12-4 and TRBJ2-5, with D possibly TRBD1 on 6 matching bases. The CDR3 consists of 14 residues. V was pared by 6 bases and J by 11 bases, with 22 bases between. CDR3 nucleotide sequence: TGTGCCAGCAGCACTTCCCGGGACACACCTCAGCAGTACTTC. Its protein is CASSTSRDTPQQYF.

This chain links TRBV3-1 with TRBJ2-7; the D call may be TRBD1 or TRBD2 (6 bases each). The last part of the DNA fits TRBJ2-5 better; the J call may be wrong. CDR3 length: 18 residues. Germline CDR1 is LGHDT and CDR2 is YNNKEL (reference sequence). CDR3 sequence reads: CASSQVSRTTGASGTQYF. In DNA, the CDR3 is TGTGCCAGCAGCCAAGTAAGCAGAACGACGGGGGCTTCGGGGACCCAGTACTTC.

The rearrangement uses TRBV28 and TRBJ2-1; D is possibly TRBD1 (5 bases). Per the germline V gene, CDR1 is MDHEN and CDR2 is SYDVKM. V lost 6 bases and J 10 bases, leaving 13 bases between the germline ends. CDR3 size: 12 residues. Here the CDR3 reads CASSRGYREQFF. The CDR3 bases are TGTGCCAGCAGCCGTGGATACAGGGAGCAGTTCTTC. Drawing the rest from reference TRBV28 and TRBJ2-1, the complete variable domain is DVKVTQSSRYLVKRTGEKVFLECVQDMDHENMFWYRQDPGLGLRLIYFSYDVKMKEKGDIPEGYSVSREKKERFSLILESASTNQTSMYLCASSRGYREQFFGPGTRLTVL.

This clonotype was picked up a small number of times. The chain has TRBV7-9 and TRBJ1-5; D is undetermined. V shed 1 base and J shed 2 bases, with 9 bases lying between them. Looked up from germline, CDR1 is SEHNR and CDR2 is FQNEAQ (reference sequence). There are 15 residues in the CDR3. The CDR3 DNA sequence: TGTGCCAGCAGCTTAGATTGGGTGGGCAATCAGCCCCAGCATTTT. This gives the protein CASSLDWVGNQPQHF. The whole variable domain, filled in from reference TRBV7-9 and TRBJ1-5, reads DTGVSQNPRHKITKRGQNVTFRCDPISEHNRLYWYRQTLGQGPEFLTYFQNEAQLEKSRLLSDRFSAERPKGSFSTLEIQRTEQGDSAMYLCASSLDWVGNQPQHFGDGTRLSIL.

This clonotype was counted a single time. The rearrangement uses TRBV20-1 and TRBJ2-1; 7 positions agree with TRBD1. V trimming: 1 base; J trimming: 2 bases; junction bases outside the gene matches: 8. Looked up from germline, CDR1 is DFQATT and CDR2 is SNEGSKA (reference sequence). The CDR3 has 16 amino acids. This CDR3 reads CSARALDRATYNEQFF. The CDR3 nucleotides read TGCAGTGCTAGAGCCCTCGACAGGGCCACCTACAATGAGCAGTTCTTC.

This rearrangement joins TRBV18 to TRBJ2-6, with D uncertain. Trimming removed 3 bases at V and 3 bases at J, with 6 bases between. Looked up from germline, CDR1 is KGHSH and CDR2 is LQKENI. This CDR3 is built from 14 residues. This CDR3 is CASSPSNGANVLTF. In DNA, the CDR3 is TGTGCCAGCTCACCTTCCAATGGGGCCAACGTCCTGACTTTC. The complete variable domain, with remaining parts taken from reference TRBV18 and TRBJ2-6, reads NAGVMQNPRHLVRRRGQEARLRCSPMKGHSHVYWYRQLPEEGLKFMVYLQKENIIDESGMPKERFSAEFPKEGPSILRIQQVVRGDSAAYFCASSPSNGANVLTFGAGSRLTVL.